The T cell receptor beta chain under discussion was sequenced for a study of CD8+ T cells in alopecia areata. The treatment: oral pan-JAK inhibitor, 5-10 mg twice daily. Individuals with alopecia areata gave both lesional scalp punch biopsies and peripheral blood for collection. Study-level points and caveats: Normal scalp showed lower clonality than lesional scalp, especially alopecia totalis/universalis. Tofacitinib significantly decreased scalp clonality and expanded CD8+ clones among top 100. One nonresponder leaves baseline CD8+ expansion's link to response uncertain.

This CDR3 contains 12 residues. V gave up 10 bases and J gave up 4 bases, with 11 bases separating them. Germline V CDR1 and CDR2: ENHRY, SYGVKD. In the case of this clone: Its antigen is not known.

Extracted from the samples, RNA was reverse transcribed into cDNA to serve as the sequencing template. This table comes from immunoSEQ multiplex PCR, and its TCRdb copy is limited to in-frame clones, with some not included. The sample has roughly 220,000 clones, around two fifths seen once. The receptor was derived from a human donor with alopecia areata. Here the sequenced sample was CD4+ T cells sorted from blood, taken at roughly week 30, from a patient treated with tofacitinib. The V gene is TRBV10-3, the J gene TRBJ2-1; the D gene is possibly TRBD2 (6 bases). For the CDR3, the DNA is TGTGCCACCGGGGACTTTTACAATGAGCAGTTCTTC. Its protein product is CATGDFYNEQFF.